This T cell receptor beta chain was identified during a study of shared clonotypes between healthy human individuals. Study as a whole: Donor ages ranged 18 to 49 years: a couple of women, a few men. CD4 naive and memory got three plates each, CD8 naive two, CD8 memory one.

Notes on the study in general: Among the subsets, naive ones generally showed larger estimated richness than memory ones.

As regards this clone: The antigen remains unidentified. Other DNA sequences in this specimen translate into the identical CDR3.

TCRdb's copy holds only in-frame clones and misses some; the assay was immunoSEQ multiplex PCR. The sample includes over 2 million clones, about 95% of them seen just once. Positive CCR7 selection of CD45RO-negative cells yielded the naive CD8 cells, and terminally differentiated effector memory CD45RA+ cells were excluded. Every donor, a Caucasian adult, lived in Nashville, Tennessee. V lost 4 bases to trimming and J lost 3 bases, with 12 bases between them. The CDR3 is made up of 14 amino acids. Per germline, CDR1 SGHDT and CDR2 YYEEEE. This clonotype was obtained from a man aged 18 to 29 in good health. The chain has TRBV5-6 and TRBJ2-3, with a weak D call TRBD2 (6 bases). What was sequenced was naive CD8+ T cells sorted from blood. CDR3 coding DNA: TGTGCCAGCAGCCCGGGGGTAGGGACAGATACGCAGTATTTT. This gives the protein CASSPGVGTDTQYF.